These T cell receptor beta chains were read from a single sample in a study of PD-L1 blockade in urothelial cancer. Assay used: immunoSEQ multiplex PCR; TCRdb lists only in-frame clones, some missing. The sample includes about 130,000 clones, 84% of them seen just once. Material: PBMCs, obtained around atezolizumab (anti-PD-L1) treatment. All receptors come from a man aged 50 or older with urothelial cancer. Each CDR3 is given with its conserved first and last residue. A D gene is named only where the DNA matches it firmly. Clone size is stated in some rows and not others, as once, few, many or a class when expanded.

j_call clone_size d_call v_call cdr3_length cdr3_nt cdr3_aa
TRBJ2-7 . TRBD2 TRBV7-9 13 TGTGCCAGCAGCCCCGGGACTAGCCAAGAGCAGTACTTC CASSPGTSQEQYF
TRBJ2-7 . TRBD1 TRBV6-5 14 TGTGCCAGCAGCACCGGGACAGGGAACAACGAGCAGTACTTC CASSTGTGNNEQYF
TRBJ2-2 . . TRBV4-2 17 TGTGCCAGCAGCCAAGAATCTTCAGAATTGAACACCGGGGAGCTGTTTTTT CASSQESSELNTGELFF
TRBJ2-1 . TRBD2 TRBV30 15 TGTGCCTGGTCCCAAAGCGGGACCTCCTACAATGAGCAGTTCTTC CAWSQSGTSYNEQFF
TRBJ1-2 few . TRBV14 13 TGTGCCAGCAGGTCACAGGGCGGCTATGGCTACACCTTC CASRSQGGYGYTF
TRBJ1-4 . TRBD1 TRBV5-1 15 TGCGCCAGCAGCGTCCAGACAGGGTCTAATGAAAAACTGTTTTTT CASSVQTGSNEKLFF
TRBJ1-1 once . TRBV2 12 TGTGCCAGTCCCTCCAGGGGAACTGAAGCTTTCTTT CASPSRGTEAFF
TRBJ2-1 . TRBD2 TRBV4-1 15 TGCGCCAGCAGCCATCTAGCGGGAGGGTACAATGAGCAGTTCTTC CASSHLAGGYNEQFF
TRBJ2-1 once TRBD2 TRBV9 16 TGTGCCAGCAGCGTCGTAGCGGGAGATATTGACAATGAGCAGTTCTTC CASSVVAGDIDNEQFF
TRBJ2-7 . . TRBV28 15 TGTGCCAGCCAGTCCCCATTTCCGGGGAACGACGAGCAGTACTTC CASQSPFPGNDEQYF
TRBJ2-3 . TRBD2 TRBV5-1 18 TGCGCCAGCAGCTTAGGCGGGAGGGCAGGAGGGAGCACAGATACGCAGTATTTT CASSLGGRAGGSTDTQYF
TRBJ2-5 . . TRBV9 15 TGTGCCAGCAGCGTAGGGGCTAGCCCTCGGGAGACCCAGTACTTC CASSVGASPRETQYF
TRBJ1-1 few . TRBV7-8 14 TGTGCCAGCAGCTCACAGGGCCGGAACACTGAAGCTTTCTTT CASSSQGRNTEAFF
TRBJ2-7 once TRBD2 TRBV5-4 14 TGTGCCAGCCGGACTAGCGGGAGGGGTGGCGAGCAGTACTTC CASRTSGRGGEQYF
TRBJ1-6 . . TRBV6-1 13 TGTGCCAGCAGTGAATTTGAGGGTTCACCCCTCCACTTT CASSEFEGSPLHF
TRBJ2-7 . TRBD1 TRBV4-1 15 TGCGCCAGCAGCCAACCGGGACAGGGGGTCCACGAGCAGTACTTC CASSQPGQGVHEQYF
TRBJ2-7 . . TRBV6-1 15 TGTGCCAGCAGGAGAAGCAGGGCCTCGGCTTACGAGCAGTACTTC CASRRSRASAYEQYF
TRBJ2-7 . TRBD1 TRBV18 19 TGTGCCAGCTCACCACTGGCCACCCCGGACAGGTCCCCTACCTACGAGCAGTACTTC CASSPLATPDRSPTYEQYF
TRBJ2-7 . . TRBV5-1 14 TGTGCCAGCAGCTCCGACGGGACATACTACGAGCAGTACTTC CASSSDGTYYEQYF
TRBJ2-7 . . TRBV5-6 14 TGTGCCAGCAGCTTTATCGGAGGCTCCTACGAGCAGTACTTC CASSFIGGSYEQYF
TRBJ2-3 . TRBD2 TRBV7-9 15 TGTGCCAGCTCAAACCCCGGGGGGAACACAGATACGCAGTATTTT CASSNPGGNTDTQYF
TRBJ2-2 . . TRBV7-9 13 TGTGCCAGCAGCTTATCTGTATCCGGGGAGCTGTTTTTT CASSLSVSGELFF
TRBJ2-5 . TRBD2 TRBV27 19 TGTGCCAGCAGTTTGATTTCTCTCACGGGAGGGCCCTTCCGGGAGACCCAGTACTTC CASSLISLTGGPFRETQYF